The 32 T cell receptor beta chains below were found in one sample sequenced in a study of vaccination and CD4 T cells after COVID-19. The treatment is: roughly 10-day PBMC culture with coronavirus spike peptide pools or control peptides (ViraFEST assay). Which antigens these TCRs recognize remains unknown. An Oncomine TCR Beta short-read assay was used to sequence the DNA from cultured CD4+ T cells. Using its own MiXCR run on the PCR reads, TCRdb lists one record per CDR3 protein. The repertoire has 10,000 to 15,000 distinct CDR3 sequences, 70% to 80% of them found once; the top ten carry more than 25%. The sequencing input was CD4+ T cells from blood, cultured in vitro. These receptors came from a human donor who had recovered from COVID-19.

The J gene is TRBJ2-7, the V gene TRBV28; 8 bases are a match to TRBD1. This CDR3 contains 15 residues. V trimming: 3 bases; J trimming: 1 base; junction bases outside the gene matches: 5. Germline CDR1 is MDHEN and CDR2 is SYDVKM. The chain's CDR3 is CASSFPRQGSYEQYF. The CDR3 DNA sequence: TGTGCCAGCAGTTTCCCTAGACAGGGGTCCTACGAGCAGTACTTC.

This chain joins TRBV6-1 and TRBJ1-5; D is undetermined. Looked up from germline, CDR1 is MNHNS and CDR2 is SASEGT. CDR3 length: 13 residues. V lost 5 bases and J 4 bases, leaving 9 bases between the germline ends. Here the CDR3 reads CASSPDGNQPQHF. The CDR3 DNA sequence: TGTGCCAGCAGTCCGGACGGAAATCAGCCCCAGCATTTT.

This chain connects TRBV27 to TRBJ1-2; tentatively, D is TRBD1 (5 bases). This CDR3 region has 17 residues. V gave up 4 bases and J gave up 4 bases, with 22 bases separating them. Looked up from germline, CDR1 is MNHEY and CDR2 is SMNVEV (reference sequence). CDR3 sequence: CASSWRATVLGIYGYTF. The CDR3 DNA follows: TGTGCCAGCAGTTGGAGGGCGACAGTTCTTGGCATCTATGGCTACACCTTC.

The table lists this clonotype with a count of one. The rearrangement uses TRBV7-8 and TRBJ1-2, with 7 bases aligning to TRBD1. This CDR3 has 15 amino acids. Trimming cost V 0 bases and J 5 bases; bases outside gene matches: 6. Germline CDR1 reads SGHVS; CDR2 reads FQNEAQ. The chain's CDR3 is CASSLAGTDTYGYTF. The DNA for the CDR3 is TGTGCCAGCAGCTTAGCCGGGACAGATACTTATGGCTACACCTTC.

This chain uses TRBV20-1 with TRBJ2-4, with D perhaps matching TRBD1 (6 bases). Trimming removed 6 bases at V and 6 bases at J, with 18 bases between. Germline values: CDR1 DFQATT, CDR2 SNEGSKA (reference sequence). The CDR3 extends over 14 amino acids. The CDR3 sequence: CSASVPGAGNIQYF. CDR3 nucleotide sequence: TGCAGTGCCTCGGTCCCAGGGGCCGGAAACATTCAGTACTTC.

The chain joins TRBV7-2 to TRBJ2-3; TRBD1 aligns across 9 bases. Germline trimming cut 8 bases from V and 5 bases from J; bases unmatched to any gene: 8. This CDR3 spans 14 amino acids. The germline CDR1 and CDR2 sequences are SGHTA and FQGNSA. The CDR3 DNA reads as TGTGCCAGCTCCCGGGACAGGGCTGTAGATACGCAGTATTTT. Translated, it gives CASSRDRAVDTQYF. Full variable domain (missing parts from reference TRBV7-2 and TRBJ2-3): GAGVSQSPSNKVTEKGKDVELRCDPISGHTALYWYRQSLGQGLEFLIYFQGNSAPDKSGLPSDRFSAERTGGSVSTLTIQRTQQEDSAVYLCASSRDRAVDTQYFGPGTRLTVL.

This clonotype was observed a handful of times. The chain recombines TRBV7-2 with TRBJ1-1, with 7 positions matching TRBD1. Germline CDR1 SGHTA, CDR2 FQGNSA. This CDR3 comprises 14 residues. After removal of 5 bases from V and 4 bases from J, the junction contained 7 bases not matched to a gene. The CDR3: CASSQYDRVTEAFF. DNA of the CDR3: TGTGCCAGCAGCCAGTACGACAGGGTCACTGAAGCTTTCTTT.

The chain carries TRBV27 and TRBJ1-1; possibly TRBD1 for D (5 bases). The CDR3 length is 13 residues. Trimming left V 2 bases short and J 13 bases short, with 17 bases between. Per the germline V gene, CDR1 is MNHEY and CDR2 is SMNVEV (reference sequence). DNA for the CDR3: TGTGCCAGCAGTTTAGAGGGGACGGGGATTAGTTTCTTT. Translated: CASSLEGTGISFF.

The chain recombines TRBV10-2 with TRBJ2-1, with 10 positions matching TRBD2. After removal of 4 bases from V and 9 bases from J, the junction contained 12 bases not matched to a gene. Looked up from germline, CDR1 is WSHSY and CDR2 is SAAADI. The CDR3 consists of 16 residues. The CDR3 nucleotides read TGCGCCAGCAGTGCCCCGGGTAGCGGGAGGACCGGTGAGCAGTTCTTC. It translates to CASSAPGSGRTGEQFF.

This chain connects TRBV19 to TRBJ1-5; 8 positions match TRBD1. This CDR3 contains 14 residues. Germline CDR1 is LNHDA and CDR2 is SQIVND (reference sequence). V lost 4 bases to trimming and J lost 6 bases; unmatched junction nucleotides: 5. The CDR3 spells CASSRDRFPQPQHF. As DNA, the CDR3 is TGTGCCAGTAGTAGGGACAGGTTCCCTCAGCCCCAGCATTTT.

The rearrangement joins TRBV11-2 to TRBJ2-1; D is ambiguous. The CDR3 spans 14 residues. V lost 0 bases, J lost 2 bases, and 5 bases lay in between. Germline V gene lookup returns CDR1 SGHAT and CDR2 FQNNGV. Here the CDR3 reads CASSLELPYNEQFF. As DNA, the CDR3 is TGTGCCAGCAGCTTAGAGCTCCCCTACAATGAGCAGTTCTTC.

Here the CDR3 DNA reads TGTGCCAGCAGCGCCGCCGCGAATTCACCCCTCCACTTT. Translation gives CASSAAANSPLHF. V usage is TRBV9 and J usage is TRBJ1-6; D is unclear. The V and J ends lost 3 bases and 7 bases respectively, with 8 bases between them. The CDR3 has 13 residues. Germline values: CDR1 SGDLS, CDR2 YYNGEE.

This sequence joins TRBV5-1 and TRBJ2-6; 9 bases are a match to TRBD1. CDR3 length equals 17 residues. V lost 0 bases, J lost 2 bases, and 3 bases stayed unmatched. Looked up from germline, CDR1 is SGHRS and CDR2 is YFSETQ. For the CDR3, the DNA is TGCGCCAGCAGCTTGGTGACAGGGGGTGCTGGGGCCAACGTCCTGACTTTC. Translating gives CASSLVTGGAGANVLTF. Together with reference TRBV5-1 and TRBJ2-6, the CDR3 gives the full variable domain: KAGVTQTPRYLIKTRGQQVTLSCSPISGHRSVSWYQQTPGQGLQFLFEYFSETQRNKGNFPGRFSGRQFSNSRSEMNVSTLELGDSALYLCASSLVTGGAGANVLTFGAGSRLTVL.

This chain uses TRBV7-2 with TRBJ1-2; 7 positions agree with TRBD1. After removal of 5 bases from V and 5 bases from J, the junction contained 14 bases not matched to a gene. The CDR3 sequence is 16 residues long. Germline lookup yields CDR1 SGHTA and CDR2 FQGNSA. For the CDR3, the DNA is TGTGCCAGCAGCCTCGGGGACCCACAGGGGACGTATGGCTACACCTTC. It codes for CASSLGDPQGTYGYTF. Drawing the rest from reference TRBV7-2 and TRBJ1-2, the complete variable domain is GAGVSQSPSNKVTEKGKDVELRCDPISGHTALYWYRQSLGQGLEFLIYFQGNSAPDKSGLPSDRFSAERTGGSVSTLTIQRTQQEDSAVYLCASSLGDPQGTYGYTFGSGTRLTVV.

The chain carries TRBV2 and TRBJ1-5; TRBD1 is a possible D gene (6 bases). Germline-derived CDR1 and CDR2 are SNHLY and FYNNEI. V lost 9 bases, J lost 9 bases, and 21 bases lay in between. The CDR3 has 14 residues. CDR3 residues: CASQTSGAFTPQHF. The CDR3 DNA follows: TGTGCCAGTCAGACCTCAGGGGCCTTTACGCCCCAGCATTTT.

The J gene is TRBJ1-1, the V gene TRBV6-1; 7 bases agree with TRBD1. The CDR3 is 14 residues long. Trimming at V came to 7 bases and at J to 0 bases, leaving 5 bases not matched to a gene. CDR1 MNHNS and CDR2 SASEGT come from the germline V gene. The CDR3 region has the DNA TGTGCCAGCAAGATGGGACAGATGAACACTGAAGCTTTCTTT. Its translation is CASKMGQMNTEAFF.

The chain is built from TRBV20-1 and TRBJ1-5; 8 positions match TRBD1. CDR1 and CDR2 (germline): DFQATT, SNEGSKA (reference sequence). The CDR3 is 15 residues long. The V gene end was trimmed by 3 bases and the J gene end by 0 bases; junction bases not matched to a gene: 4. The CDR3 region is CSARGQAISNQPQHF. The CDR3 DNA reads as TGCAGTGCTAGGGGACAGGCTATTAGCAATCAGCCCCAGCATTTT.

This chain links TRBV21-1 with TRBJ1-6; the tabulated D call, TRBD1, remains unverified against the DNA. TRBV21-1 is recorded as a pseudogene. CDR3 length: 14 amino acids. CDR3 in amino acids: CASSRKGYNSPLHF. The DNA for the CDR3 is TGTGCCAGCAGTCGTAAGGGGTATAATTCACCCCTCCACTTT.

This rearrangement joins TRBV5-4 to TRBJ2-1; the D is unclear. Germline V gives CDR1 SGHNT, CDR2 YYREEE (reference sequence). With 0 bases removed from V and 3 bases from J, the gap between germline ends came to 7 bases. This CDR3 has 14 residues. The CDR3 reads CASSLGTDYNEQFF. CDR3 coding DNA: TGTGCCAGCAGCTTGGGGACGGACTACAATGAGCAGTTCTTC.

The gene calls are TRBV7-2 and TRBJ2-7; D perhaps matches TRBD1 (6 bases). Germline V gene lookup returns CDR1 SGHTA and CDR2 FQGNSA. With 2 bases removed from V and 5 bases from J, the gap between germline ends came to 13 bases. This CDR3 contains 14 residues. CDR3 nucleotides: TGTGCCAGCAGCTTAATTGGCAGGGGCCACGAGCAGTACTTC. Protein product: CASSLIGRGHEQYF.

V and J are TRBV20-1 and TRBJ1-6; the D is unclear. CDR1 is DFQATT and CDR2 is SNEGSKA in the germline V gene (reference sequence). The CDR3 is made up of 16 amino acids. V lost 3 bases and J lost 0, with 12 bases in between. CDR3 nucleotide sequence: TGCAGTGCTAGTTCCGGTACTAGCTCCTATAATTCACCCCTCCACTTT. Its translation is CSASSGTSSYNSPLHF.

The J gene is TRBJ2-5, the V gene TRBV5-4; no clear D. V shed 0 bases and J shed 2 bases, with 2 bases lying between them. Germline assignment: CDR1 SGHNT and CDR2 YYREEE (reference sequence). CDR3 length equals 12 residues. This CDR3 reads CASSLGQETQYF. CDR3 nucleotide sequence: TGTGCCAGCAGCTTGGGGCAAGAGACCCAGTACTTC.

This rearrangement joins TRBV6-1 to TRBJ2-7, with unresolved D. V lost 3 bases, J lost 4 bases, and 10 bases lay in between. Germline CDR1 MNHNS, CDR2 SASEGT. CDR3 length: 13 residues. CDR3 sequence: CASSDNQFYEQYF. Here the CDR3 DNA reads TGTGCCAGCAGTGATAACCAATTTTACGAGCAGTACTTC.

The CDR3 reads CASRPITAYNSPLHF. The DNA of the CDR3 is TGTGCCAGCAGACCCATCACGGCTTATAATTCACCCCTCCACTTT. The chain recombines TRBV28 with TRBJ1-6; D is undetermined. This CDR3 has 15 residues. CDR1 and CDR2 (germline): MDHEN, SYDVKM. The V end lost 6 bases, the J end lost 4 bases, and 13 bases lay between the germline ends.

J is TRBJ2-7 and V is TRBV20-1; TRBD2 matches 11 bases. The CDR3 contains 14 residues. Per the germline V gene, CDR1 is DFQATT and CDR2 is SNEGSKA (reference sequence). V lost 6 bases and J lost 4; bases outside the gene matches: 8. CDR3 coding DNA: TGCAGTGCCGCCGGGTGGACTAGCGGGTACGAGCAGTACTTC. Protein: CSAAGWTSGYEQYF.

This rearrangement joins TRBV27 to TRBJ1-5; 8 nucleotides align to TRBD1. Germline values: CDR1 MNHEY, CDR2 SMNVEV (reference sequence). The V and J ends lost 4 bases and 7 bases, in that order; junction bases with no gene match: 12. This CDR3 is 16 amino acids long. CDR3 bases: TGTGCCAGCAGTTCGCCGGGGACAGGCCCCGGACAGCCCCAGCATTTT. It codes for CASSSPGTGPGQPQHF.

The genes are TRBV11-3 and TRBJ2-1; a weak D match, TRBD2 (6 bases). Germline CDR1 SGHNT, CDR2 YENEEA. The CDR3 has 16 residues. Trimming removed 0 bases from V and 8 bases from J, with 17 bases in between. The CDR3 sequence is CASSLDGRDGFDEQFF. DNA for the CDR3: TGTGCCAGCAGCTTAGACGGGCGGGATGGTTTCGATGAGCAGTTCTTC.

The chain employs TRBV7-2 and TRBJ2-6, with TRBD1 as a possible D gene (6 bases). This CDR3 comprises 16 residues. V was trimmed by 5 bases and J by 4 bases, leaving 15 bases between them. Germline assignment: CDR1 SGHTA and CDR2 FQGNSA. The CDR3 nucleotides read TGTGCCAGCAGCCCACAGGGAACTACCGGGGCCAACGTCCTGACTTTC. Its protein product is CASSPQGTTGANVLTF.

Details on this clonotype: One junction end disagrees with the germline gene, perhaps due to a read error. The chain is built from TRBV15 and TRBJ1-6, with 7 bases identical to TRBD1. The CDR3 contains 17 residues. Germline V gene data show CDR1 as LNHNV and CDR2 as YYDKDF (reference sequence). The CDR3 nucleotides are TGTGCCACCAGCGGAGATCGAGGAGGGGGCGGCGATTCACCCCTCCACTTT. Protein sequence: CATSGDRGGGGDSPLHF.

The chain joins TRBV7-3 to TRBJ2-5; D gene ambiguous. The V end lost 5 bases, the J end lost 2 bases, and 9 bases lay between the germline ends. The CDR3 runs to 13 residues. The germline V gene encodes CDR1 SGHTA and CDR2 FQGTGA. This CDR3 is CASSLVRQETQYF. The CDR3 DNA follows: TGTGCCAGCAGCCTGGTTCGGCAAGAGACCCAGTACTTC.

The chain employs TRBV20-1 and TRBJ1-5, with a possible D match to TRBD1 (5 bases). CDR3 length equals 14 residues. In germline, CDR1 is DFQATT, CDR2 SNEGSKA (reference sequence). V lost 1 base and J lost 7, with 14 bases in between. Here the CDR3 DNA reads TGCAGTGCTAGAGGCCTGACGGGGGGGCAGCCCCAGCATTTT. Protein: CSARGLTGGQPQHF.

Only a few counts were recorded for this clonotype. CDR3 bases: TGTGCCAGCAGTTACTCTCAACAGGGCAATCAGCCCCAGCATTTT. It codes for CASSYSQQGNQPQHF. The chain combines TRBV6-5 with TRBJ1-5; D perhaps matches TRBD1 (5 bases). Trimming pared 0 bases from V and 2 bases from J, leaving 8 bases between. CDR3 size: 15 residues. Germline CDR1 and CDR2: MNHEY and SVGAGI.